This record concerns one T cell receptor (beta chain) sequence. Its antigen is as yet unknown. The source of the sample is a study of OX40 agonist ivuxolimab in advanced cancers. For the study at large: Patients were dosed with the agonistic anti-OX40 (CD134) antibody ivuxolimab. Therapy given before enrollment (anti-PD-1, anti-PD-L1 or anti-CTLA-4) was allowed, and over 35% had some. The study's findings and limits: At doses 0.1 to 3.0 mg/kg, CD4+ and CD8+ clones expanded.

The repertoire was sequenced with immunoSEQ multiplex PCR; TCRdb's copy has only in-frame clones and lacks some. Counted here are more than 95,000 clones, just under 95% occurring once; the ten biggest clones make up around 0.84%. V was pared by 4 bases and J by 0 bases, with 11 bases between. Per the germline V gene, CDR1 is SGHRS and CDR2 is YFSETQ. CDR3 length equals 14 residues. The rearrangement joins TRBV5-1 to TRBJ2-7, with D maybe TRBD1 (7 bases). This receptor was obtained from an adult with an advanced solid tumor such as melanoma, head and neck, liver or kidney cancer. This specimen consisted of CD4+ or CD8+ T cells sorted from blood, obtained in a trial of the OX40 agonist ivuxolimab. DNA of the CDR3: TGCGCCAGCAGCGCGGGACAGAGCTCCTACGAGCAGTACTTC. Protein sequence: CASSAGQSSYEQYF.